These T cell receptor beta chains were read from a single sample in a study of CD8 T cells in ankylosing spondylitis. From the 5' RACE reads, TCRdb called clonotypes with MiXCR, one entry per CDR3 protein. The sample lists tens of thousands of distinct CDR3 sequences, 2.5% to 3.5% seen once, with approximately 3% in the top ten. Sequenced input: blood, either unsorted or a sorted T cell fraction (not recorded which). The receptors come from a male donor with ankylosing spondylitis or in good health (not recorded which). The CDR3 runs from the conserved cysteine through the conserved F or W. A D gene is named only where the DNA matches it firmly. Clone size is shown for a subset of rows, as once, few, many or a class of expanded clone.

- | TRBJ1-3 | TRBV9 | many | CASSVNSDSGNTIYF | TGTGCCAGCAGCGTGAACAGCGACTCTGGAAACACCATATATTTT
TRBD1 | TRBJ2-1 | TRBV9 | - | CASSVAGQGRSEQFF | TGTGCCAGCAGCGTAGCGGGACAGGGTAGAAGTGAGCAGTTCTTC
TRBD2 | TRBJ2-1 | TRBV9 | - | CASSPLTSHLSYNEQFF | TGTGCCAGCAGCCCCCTGACTAGCCATCTTTCCTACAATGAGCAGTTCTTC
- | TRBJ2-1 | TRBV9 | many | CASSVGSRSFYNEQFF | TGTGCCAGCAGCGTAGGGAGTAGGAGTTTCTACAATGAGCAGTTCTTC
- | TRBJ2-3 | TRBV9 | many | CASSVATGTRGSTDTQYF | TGTGCCAGCAGCGTAGCTACTGGGACACGCGGAAGCACAGATACGCAGTATTTT
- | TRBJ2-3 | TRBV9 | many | CASSPTSMDTQYF | TGTGCCAGCAGCCCTACTAGCATGGATACGCAGTATTTT
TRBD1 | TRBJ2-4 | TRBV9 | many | CASSNRDSSKNIQYF | TGTGCCAGCAGCAACCGGGACAGTTCCAAAAACATTCAGTACTTC
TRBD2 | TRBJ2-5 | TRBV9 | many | CASSVDTSGQETQYF | TGTGCCAGCAGCGTAGACACTAGCGGTCAAGAGACCCAGTACTTC
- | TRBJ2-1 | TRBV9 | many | CASSVLGGAYNEQFF | TGTGCCAGCAGCGTCTTAGGGGGTGCCTACAATGAGCAGTTCTTC
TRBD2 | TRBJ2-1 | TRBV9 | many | CASSVLAGEYDEQFF | TGTGCCAGCAGCGTATTAGCGGGAGAATACGATGAGCAGTTCTTC
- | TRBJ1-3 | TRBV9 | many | CASSAEFNGNTIYF | TGTGCCAGCAGCGCGGAGTTTAATGGAAACACCATATATTTT
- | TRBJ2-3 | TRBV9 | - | CASSVGGMSTDTQYF | TGTGCCAGCAGCGTAGGTGGCATGAGCACAGATACGCAGTATTTT
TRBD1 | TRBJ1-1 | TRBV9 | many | CASSVAQGGGGAEAFF | TGTGCCAGCAGCGTAGCTCAGGGGGGTGGGGGCGCTGAAGCTTTCTTT
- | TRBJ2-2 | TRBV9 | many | CASSHLTGELFF | TGTGCCAGCAGTCATCTCACCGGGGAGCTGTTTTTT
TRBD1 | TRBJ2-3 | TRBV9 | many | CASSVAYRTGATDTQYF | TGTGCCAGCAGCGTAGCTTATAGGACAGGGGCCACAGATACGCAGTATTTT
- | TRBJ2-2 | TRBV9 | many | CASSVQGRAGTGELFF | TGTGCCAGCAGCGTTCAGGGCAGGGCGGGCACCGGGGAGCTGTTTTTT
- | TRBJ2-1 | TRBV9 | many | CASSVDGTSYNEQFF | TGTGCCAGCAGCGTAGATGGGACTTCCTACAATGAGCAGTTCTTC
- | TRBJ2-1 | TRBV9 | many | CASSGHNEQFF | TGTGCCAGCAGCGGCCACAATGAGCAGTTCTTC
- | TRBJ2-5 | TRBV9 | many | CASSGPGRPFQYF | TGTGCCAGCAGCGGGCCGGGACGGCCTTTCCAGTACTTC
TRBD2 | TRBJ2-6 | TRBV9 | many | CASSRGLAGGISGANVLTF | TGTGCCAGCAGCCGTGGACTAGCGGGGGGAATCTCTGGGGCCAACGTCCTGACTTTC
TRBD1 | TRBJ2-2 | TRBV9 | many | CASSTTLGQGNTGELFF | TGTGCCAGCAGCACAACCCTGGGACAGGGGAACACCGGGGAGCTGTTTTTT
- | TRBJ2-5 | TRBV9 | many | CASSVVPLGPQETQYF | TGTGCCAGCAGCGTAGTCCCTCTCGGTCCACAAGAGACCCAGTACTTC
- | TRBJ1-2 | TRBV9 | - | CASSVGGQSANYGYTF | TGTGCCAGCAGCGTGGGAGGACAGAGCGCTAACTATGGCTACACCTTC
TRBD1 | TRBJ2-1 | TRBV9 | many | CASSVAPNRGKNEQFF | TGTGCCAGCAGCGTAGCTCCTAACAGGGGGAAGAATGAGCAGTTCTTC
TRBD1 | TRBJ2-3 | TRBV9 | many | CASSPRTGGAGDTQYF | TGTGCCAGCAGCCCCCGGACAGGGGGAGCGGGGGATACGCAGTATTTT
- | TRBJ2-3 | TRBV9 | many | CASSVAPSDTQYF | TGTGCCAGCAGCGTAGCGCCCTCAGATACGCAGTATTTT
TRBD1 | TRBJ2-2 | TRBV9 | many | CASSVRGLGTGELFF | TGTGCCAGCAGCGTAAGGGGGCTGGGCACCGGGGAGCTGTTTTTT
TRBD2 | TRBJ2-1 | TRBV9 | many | CASSDRGGSYNEQFF | TGTGCCAGCAGCGATCGGGGGGGGTCCTACAATGAGCAGTTCTTC
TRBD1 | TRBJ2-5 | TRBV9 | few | CASSGTGGEETQYF | TGTGCCAGCAGCGGGACAGGGGGCGAGGAGACCCAGTACTTC
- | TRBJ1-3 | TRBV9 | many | CASSSYPRRNTIYF | TGTGCCAGCAGCTCGTACCCCCGGAGGAACACCATATATTTT
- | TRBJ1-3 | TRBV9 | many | CASSVDRGGFTSGNTIYF | TGTGCCAGCAGCGTAGATCGGGGGGGTTTTACCTCTGGAAACACCATATATTTT
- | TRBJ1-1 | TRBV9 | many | CASSTQGTSNTEAFF | TGTGCCAGCAGCACCCAAGGGACATCGAACACTGAAGCTTTCTTT
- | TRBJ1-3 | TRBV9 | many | CASSVATPAGGAENTIYF | TGTGCCAGCAGCGTAGCCACCCCAGCGGGGGGCGCGGAAAACACCATATATTTT
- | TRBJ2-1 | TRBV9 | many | CASSVAVGADSYNEQFF | TGTGCCAGCAGCGTAGCTGTCGGGGCGGACTCCTACAATGAGCAGTTCTTC
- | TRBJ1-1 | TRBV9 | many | CASSVLGGRPEAFF | TGTGCCAGCAGCGTTTTAGGAGGACGTCCTGAAGCTTTCTTT
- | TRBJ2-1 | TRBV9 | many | CASSVGRSSYNEQFF | TGTGCCAGCAGCGTAGGACGTAGCTCCTACAATGAGCAGTTCTTC
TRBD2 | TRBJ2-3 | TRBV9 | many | CASSVGAREVTDTQYF | TGTGCCAGCAGCGTAGGAGCGCGGGAGGTCACAGATACGCAGTATTTT
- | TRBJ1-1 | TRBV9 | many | CASSVGEINTEAFF | TGTGCCAGCAGCGTAGGGGAGATTAACACTGAAGCTTTCTTT
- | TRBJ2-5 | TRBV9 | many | CASSVGPSGYDGLQETQYF | TGTGCCAGCAGCGTAGGCCCCTCCGGATACGACGGGTTACAAGAGACCCAGTACTTC
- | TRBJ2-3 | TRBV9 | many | CASSVLSSSTDTQYF | TGTGCCAGCAGCGTACTAAGCTCTAGCACAGATACGCAGTATTTT
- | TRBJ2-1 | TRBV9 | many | CASSAGIPLNNEQFF | TGTGCCAGCAGCGCAGGGATACCTCTCAACAATGAGCAGTTCTTC
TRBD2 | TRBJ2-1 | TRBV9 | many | CASSVISGRDRHEQFF | TGTGCCAGCAGCGTTATTAGCGGGAGAGATCGCCATGAGCAGTTCTTC
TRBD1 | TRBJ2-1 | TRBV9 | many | CASSLTGQAYNEQFF | TGTGCCAGCAGCCTCACGGGACAGGCCTACAATGAGCAGTTCTTC
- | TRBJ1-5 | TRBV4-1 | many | CASVTSTQHF | TGCGCCAGCGTTACCAGTACCCAGCATTTT
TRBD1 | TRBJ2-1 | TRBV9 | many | CASNRQGAADEQFF | TGTGCCAGCAACCGACAGGGGGCCGCTGATGAGCAGTTCTTC
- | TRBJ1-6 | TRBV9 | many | CASSVGIGDYNSPLHF | TGTGCCAGCAGCGTAGGAATAGGGGATTATAATTCACCCCTCCACTTT
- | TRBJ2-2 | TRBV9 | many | CASSVGLSKTNTGELFF | TGTGCCAGCAGCGTAGGATTAAGCAAAACGAACACCGGGGAGCTGTTTTTT
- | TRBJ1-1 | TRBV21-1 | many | CASSKIGGAWDGTEAFF | TGTGCCAGCAGCAAAATTGGGGGGGCGTGGGACGGCACTGAAGCTTTCTTT
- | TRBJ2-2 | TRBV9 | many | CASSVDRLASNTGELFF | TGTGCCAGCAGCGTAGACAGGCTAGCCTCGAACACCGGGGAGCTGTTTTTT